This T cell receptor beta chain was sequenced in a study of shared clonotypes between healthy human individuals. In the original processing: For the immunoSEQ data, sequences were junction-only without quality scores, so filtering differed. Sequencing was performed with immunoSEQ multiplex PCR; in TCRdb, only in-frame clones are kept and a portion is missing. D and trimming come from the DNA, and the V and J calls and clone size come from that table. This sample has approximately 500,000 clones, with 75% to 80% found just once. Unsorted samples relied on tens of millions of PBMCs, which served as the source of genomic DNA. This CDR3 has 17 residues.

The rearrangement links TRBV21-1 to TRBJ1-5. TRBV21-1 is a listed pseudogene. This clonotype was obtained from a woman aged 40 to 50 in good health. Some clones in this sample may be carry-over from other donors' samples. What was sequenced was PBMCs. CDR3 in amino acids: CASSKEGEGWSNQPQHF. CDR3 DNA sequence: TGTGCCAGCAGCAAAGAGGGTGAGGGTTGGAGCAATCAGCCCCAGCATTTT.